This entry describes one T cell receptor beta chain. Its antigen remains unidentified. No clone much larger than this one lies a single base away; base qualities are absent. The data stem from a study of cytomegalovirus exposure and HLA in healthy donors (dated by TCRdb to the late 2010s). As for the study more broadly: According to a later analysis, one platform produced both the 110 or so validation repertoires and the 670 or so repertoires of the first cohort. Along with the roughly 670-subject first cohort, a separate validation cohort of over a hundred different subjects was used. High-throughput TCR immunosequencing, statistical association of individual TCRs with disease status, and machine learning were combined to predict cytomegalovirus infection status. The study aimed to test whether signatures of past pathogen exposure could be identified by cataloging public T cell receptors. Paper-wide results and their limitations: The classifier was reported to diagnose cytomegalovirus status with high specificity and sensitivity in both the original and validation cohorts. Most TCR sequences were seen in very few donors, while some public TCRs were found in many individuals. It was suggested by the authors that the approach could potentially be generalized to other disease states and immunological phenotypes. In vitro tests confirmed that three of the cytomegalovirus-associated TCR beta chains recognize cytomegalovirus antigens. In the study, about 150 TCR beta chains were listed as associated with cytomegalovirus. Of the cluster scores, roughly 93% were above 0 in a later analysis, which found that TCRs clustered in the first cohort also tended to co-occur in the 120 validation repertoires. A later analysis had no HLA typing for the validation cohort, so co-occurrence there was scored across all 110 or so repertoires.

V is reduced by 2 bases and J by 5 bases, leaving a spacing of 21 bases between them. Including the terminal cysteine and phenylalanine, the CDR3 comprises 17 residues. CDR3 DNA only is kept here, 51 bases in frame from base 1. For CDR1 and CDR2, the germline V gene lists SGHNT and YENEEA. The method behind the library was the immunoSEQ multiplex PCR assay. The paper's data handling went like this. To diagnose cytomegalovirus status from the catalog of TCR beta chain sequences, a statistical classification framework was built. The source is immuneACCESS, and TCRdb retained only in-frame sequences with V and J called. Part of the clones is not carried over; for the studies checked, unresolved V genes explain less than half of this, and the remainder is unexplained. Clone size and the V and J calls come from that table; the DNA yielded D and trimming. Present in this sample are 92,000 or so clones, around 96% of which were seen just once. 0.6% to 0.85% of the sample lies in the top ten.

The donors were included in the validation cohort of roughly 120 subjects, a group kept apart from the roughly 670-subject first cohort. The sequence links TRBV11-3 to TRBJ2-5, with the D gene uncertain. The receptor's source is a man aged 18 to 30 in good health and CMV-seronegative. Specimen: PBMCs. The DNA reads TGTGCCAGCAGCTTAACCTTCGGCGTCGGGTTTAGGGAGACCCAGTACTTC. This is translated as CASSLTFGVGFRETQYF. The full variable domain, with segments outside the CDR3 supplied by the reference TRBV11-3 and TRBJ2-5 proteins, appears as EAGVVQSPRYKIIEKKQPVAFWCNPISGHNTLYWYLQNLGQGPELLIRYENEEAVDDSQLPKDRFSAERLKGVDSTLKIQPAELGDSAVYLCASSLTFGVGFRETQYFGPGTRLLVL.